The rows below give T cell receptor beta chains drawn from one sample of a study of radiotherapy plus CTLA-4 blockade in lung cancer. The assay was immunoSEQ multiplex PCR, and TCRdb's table has in-frame clones only and misses some. Of about 43,000 clones in the sample, 65% to 70% were seen once. The material was peripheral blood, obtained from a patient treated with radiotherapy plus ipilimumab. All receptors come from a human donor with non-small cell lung cancer who had a partial response to radiotherapy plus ipilimumab. The CDR3 runs from the conserved cysteine through the conserved F or W. Fields, in order: clone size, V gene, CDR3 length, D gene, J gene, CDR3 protein, CDR3 DNA. A D gene is named only where the DNA matches it firmly. Clone size is given for some rows only: seen once, a few or many times, or a class if the clone is expanded.

clone size: -; V gene: TRBV6-1; CDR3 length: 14; D gene: -; J gene: TRBJ1-1; CDR3 protein: CASDRASRATEAFF; CDR3 DNA: TGTGCCAGCGACCGGGCCTCCAGGGCCACTGAAGCTTTCTTT
clone size: -; V gene: TRBV5-1; CDR3 length: 16; D gene: TRBD2; J gene: TRBJ2-2; CDR3 protein: CASSLLEGAGGGELFF; CDR3 DNA: TGCGCCAGCAGCTTGCTAGAGGGAGCGGGAGGCGGGGAGCTGTTTTTT
clone size: -; V gene: TRBV5-4; CDR3 length: 13; D gene: -; J gene: TRBJ2-5; CDR3 protein: CASSLDPGETQYF; CDR3 DNA: TGTGCCAGCAGCCTTGACCCGGGGGAGACCCAGTACTTC
clone size: -; V gene: TRBV21-1; CDR3 length: 12; D gene: -; J gene: TRBJ2-7; CDR3 protein: CASTSSSYEQYF; CDR3 DNA: TGTGCCAGCACTTCCAGCTCCTACGAGCAGTACTTC
clone size: -; V gene: TRBV19; CDR3 length: 13; D gene: -; J gene: TRBJ2-1; CDR3 protein: CASSMLSTHEQFF; CDR3 DNA: TGTGCCAGTAGTATGCTTAGCACCCATGAGCAGTTCTTC
clone size: -; V gene: TRBV15; CDR3 length: 17; D gene: -; J gene: TRBJ1-5; CDR3 protein: CATSSPSGFYSNQPQHF; CDR3 DNA: TGTGCCACCAGCAGTCCTTCGGGGTTCTATAGCAATCAGCCCCAGCATTTT
clone size: -; V gene: TRBV4-2; CDR3 length: 17; D gene: TRBD2; J gene: TRBJ2-5; CDR3 protein: CASSQDVGAGGQETQYF; CDR3 DNA: TGTGCCAGCAGCCAAGACGTAGGTGCGGGAGGTCAAGAGACCCAGTACTTC
clone size: once; V gene: TRBV19; CDR3 length: 14; D gene: TRBD1; J gene: TRBJ1-5; CDR3 protein: CASSDRGLGQPQHF; CDR3 DNA: TGTGCCAGTAGTGACAGGGGGCTGGGACAGCCCCAGCATTTT
clone size: -; V gene: TRBV5-1; CDR3 length: 13; D gene: TRBD1; J gene: TRBJ1-1; CDR3 protein: CASSLGQVGEAFF; CDR3 DNA: TGCGCCAGCAGCCTTGGACAGGTTGGTGAAGCTTTCTTT
clone size: -; V gene: TRBV5-1; CDR3 length: 14; D gene: -; J gene: TRBJ1-1; CDR3 protein: CASSLGGEGTEAFF; CDR3 DNA: TGCGCCAGCAGCTTGGGAGGGGAGGGCACTGAAGCTTTCTTT
clone size: -; V gene: TRBV5-4; CDR3 length: 15; D gene: -; J gene: TRBJ2-7; CDR3 protein: CASSSRLVATHEQYF; CDR3 DNA: TGTGCCAGCAGCTCGAGACTAGTTGCGACCCACGAGCAGTACTTC
clone size: few; V gene: TRBV7-2; CDR3 length: 15; D gene: TRBD1; J gene: TRBJ1-5; CDR3 protein: CASSLGQGINQPQHF; CDR3 DNA: TGTGCCAGCAGCTTGGGACAGGGTATCAATCAGCCCCAGCATTTT
clone size: few; V gene: TRBV19; CDR3 length: 13; D gene: -; J gene: TRBJ1-2; CDR3 protein: CASSIARNYGYTF; CDR3 DNA: TGTGCCAGTAGTATTGCCAGGAACTATGGCTACACCTTC
clone size: -; V gene: TRBV29-1; CDR3 length: 13; D gene: -; J gene: TRBJ1-1; CDR3 protein: CSALIRVSTEAFF; CDR3 DNA: TGCAGCGCCCTGATCAGGGTGAGCACTGAAGCTTTCTTT
clone size: few; V gene: TRBV29-1; CDR3 length: 14; D gene: -; J gene: TRBJ1-2; CDR3 protein: CSVEEDEGIYGYTF; CDR3 DNA: TGCAGCGTTGAAGAAGACGAGGGAATCTATGGCTACACCTTC
clone size: -; V gene: TRBV27; CDR3 length: 15; D gene: TRBD2; J gene: TRBJ2-3; CDR3 protein: CASSQTQTTSGATYF; CDR3 DNA: TGTGCCAGCAGTCAAACACAAACGACTAGCGGGGCGACGTATTTT
clone size: -; V gene: TRBV5-1; CDR3 length: 12; D gene: -; J gene: TRBJ2-1; CDR3 protein: CASSWGPDEQFF; CDR3 DNA: TGCGCCAGCAGTTGGGGGCCGGATGAGCAGTTCTTC
clone size: once; V gene: TRBV27; CDR3 length: 14; D gene: TRBD1; J gene: TRBJ1-2; CDR3 protein: CASTSDRVNYGYTF; CDR3 DNA: TGTGCCAGCACCTCGGACAGGGTAAACTATGGCTACACCTTC
clone size: few; V gene: TRBV5-1; CDR3 length: 15; D gene: -; J gene: TRBJ1-2; CDR3 protein: CASSPGGAGNYGYTF; CDR3 DNA: TGCGCCAGCAGCCCGGGTGGGGCAGGGAACTATGGCTACACCTTC
clone size: few; V gene: TRBV6-1; CDR3 length: 11; D gene: -; J gene: TRBJ1-2; CDR3 protein: CASSQGQRYTF; CDR3 DNA: TGTGCCAGCAGCCAGGGTCAGCGCTACACCTTC
clone size: -; V gene: TRBV7-2; CDR3 length: 13; D gene: -; J gene: TRBJ2-5; CDR3 protein: CASSRDGGETQYF; CDR3 DNA: TGTGCCAGCAGTAGGGACGGAGGGGAGACCCAGTACTTC
clone size: -; V gene: TRBV6-1; CDR3 length: 15; D gene: -; J gene: TRBJ1-1; CDR3 protein: CASSIPHRRGAEAFF; CDR3 DNA: TGTGCCAGCAGTATCCCCCACCGGAGGGGCGCTGAAGCTTTCTTT
clone size: -; V gene: TRBV19; CDR3 length: 15; D gene: TRBD1; J gene: TRBJ1-4; CDR3 protein: CASSTGTGSNEKLFF; CDR3 DNA: TGTGCCAGTAGTACGGGGACAGGCTCTAATGAAAAACTGTTTTTT
clone size: -; V gene: TRBV18; CDR3 length: 16; D gene: -; J gene: TRBJ2-5; CDR3 protein: CASSLQGIGMAETQYF; CDR3 DNA: TGTGCCAGCTCACTACAGGGAATTGGGATGGCAGAGACCCAGTACTTC
clone size: -; V gene: TRBV10-3; CDR3 length: 16; D gene: -; J gene: TRBJ2-1; CDR3 protein: CAMAPQGTTFYNEQFF; CDR3 DNA: TGTGCCATGGCCCCCCAGGGCACAACTTTCTACAATGAGCAGTTCTTC
clone size: -; V gene: TRBV19; CDR3 length: 16; D gene: -; J gene: TRBJ2-7; CDR3 protein: CASSISPTTSSYEQYF; CDR3 DNA: TGTGCCAGTAGTATAAGTCCCACGACTAGCTCCTACGAGCAGTACTTC
clone size: -; V gene: TRBV6-1; CDR3 length: 14; D gene: -; J gene: TRBJ2-6; CDR3 protein: CASRTGAGANVLTF; CDR3 DNA: TGTGCCAGCAGGACGGGGGCTGGGGCCAACGTCCTGACTTTC
clone size: -; V gene: TRBV6-5; CDR3 length: 15; D gene: TRBD1; J gene: TRBJ1-2; CDR3 protein: CASSPGDREGNGYTF; CDR3 DNA: TGTGCCAGCAGCCCCGGGGACAGGGAAGGGAATGGCTACACCTTC
clone size: -; V gene: TRBV28; CDR3 length: 15; D gene: TRBD1; J gene: TRBJ1-1; CDR3 protein: CASSPRTGGWAEAFF; CDR3 DNA: TGTGCCAGCAGTCCCCGGACAGGGGGTTGGGCTGAAGCTTTCTTT
clone size: -; V gene: TRBV9; CDR3 length: 16; D gene: TRBD2; J gene: TRBJ2-3; CDR3 protein: CASSTSGGAVPDTQYF; CDR3 DNA: TGTGCCAGCAGCACGAGCGGGGGGGCCGTCCCAGATACGCAGTATTTT
clone size: once; V gene: TRBV21-1; CDR3 length: 14; D gene: -; J gene: TRBJ2-7; CDR3 protein: CASHGTSAYYEQYF; CDR3 DNA: TGTGCCAGTCATGGGACTAGCGCCTACTACGAGCAGTACTTC
clone size: few; V gene: TRBV10-3; CDR3 length: 14; D gene: TRBD1; J gene: TRBJ1-4; CDR3 protein: CAIRPTGASEKLFF; CDR3 DNA: TGTGCCATCAGGCCTACAGGGGCTAGTGAAAAACTGTTTTTT
clone size: -; V gene: TRBV11-2; CDR3 length: 13; D gene: -; J gene: TRBJ2-7; CDR3 protein: CASSLRHTAEQYF; CDR3 DNA: TGTGCCAGCAGCTTACGACATACGGCCGAGCAGTACTTC
clone size: -; V gene: TRBV5-6; CDR3 length: 14; D gene: TRBD1; J gene: TRBJ1-6; CDR3 protein: CASSFRDRVRPLHF; CDR3 DNA: TGTGCCAGCAGCTTCCGGGACAGGGTGCGCCCCCTCCACTTT
clone size: -; V gene: TRBV5-1; CDR3 length: 15; D gene: TRBD2; J gene: TRBJ2-1; CDR3 protein: CASSLGAGGLDEQFF; CDR3 DNA: TGCGCCAGCAGCTTGGGAGCGGGAGGGCTCGATGAGCAGTTCTTC
clone size: -; V gene: TRBV2; CDR3 length: 19; D gene: TRBD2; J gene: TRBJ2-1; CDR3 protein: CASNYYPGLAGGVGGEQFF; CDR3 DNA: TGTGCCAGCAACTACTACCCGGGACTAGCGGGAGGGGTGGGTGGCGAGCAGTTCTTC
clone size: few; V gene: TRBV28; CDR3 length: 13; D gene: -; J gene: TRBJ1-1; CDR3 protein: CASTLHGIPEAFF; CDR3 DNA: TGTGCCAGCACGCTACACGGGATACCTGAAGCTTTCTTT
clone size: few; V gene: TRBV6-6; CDR3 length: 12; D gene: -; J gene: TRBJ2-7; CDR3 protein: CASRREGYEQYF; CDR3 DNA: TGTGCCAGCAGGAGAGAGGGTTACGAGCAGTACTTC
clone size: few; V gene: TRBV4-3; CDR3 length: 18; D gene: -; J gene: TRBJ1-3; CDR3 protein: CASSQTHRDYYSGNTIYF; CDR3 DNA: TGCGCCAGCAGCCAAACCCACAGGGATTACTACTCTGGAAACACCATATATTTT
clone size: few; V gene: TRBV4-1; CDR3 length: 14; D gene: TRBD1; J gene: TRBJ2-7; CDR3 protein: CASSTGQLTYEQYF; CDR3 DNA: TGCGCCAGCAGCACGGGACAGCTAACCTACGAGCAGTACTTC
clone size: -; V gene: TRBV29-1; CDR3 length: 12; D gene: -; J gene: TRBJ1-1; CDR3 protein: CSAGISTGEAFF; CDR3 DNA: TGCAGCGCGGGGATTTCAACGGGTGAAGCTTTCTTT
clone size: -; V gene: TRBV6-5; CDR3 length: 15; D gene: TRBD1; J gene: TRBJ2-3; CDR3 protein: CVSSAGQGSTDTQYF; CDR3 DNA: TGTGTCAGCAGCGCCGGACAGGGGTCGACAGATACGCAGTATTTT
clone size: -; V gene: TRBV14; CDR3 length: 14; D gene: -; J gene: TRBJ1-1; CDR3 protein: CASSHLRDRAEAFF; CDR3 DNA: TGTGCCAGCAGCCATTTACGGGATCGGGCTGAAGCTTTCTTT
clone size: -; V gene: TRBV25-1; CDR3 length: 13; D gene: TRBD1; J gene: TRBJ1-1; CDR3 protein: CASSRQGWPEAFF; CDR3 DNA: TGTGCCAGCAGTAGACAGGGCTGGCCTGAAGCTTTCTTT